The 24 T cell receptor beta chains reported below all come from one sample, sequenced in a study of T cells in Graves' hyperthyroidism and ophthalmopathy (dated by TCRdb to between 2018 and 2021). The library was generated by multiplex PCR. The data were produced on an Illumina HiSeq 2000. The TCR beta CDR3 regions were amplified from the RNA transcripts. The TCR CDR3 was subjected to a first round of RT-PCR using the HTBI primer set and the Qiagen OneStep RT-PCR kit. TCRdb passed the public sequencing reads through fastp at Q25 and MiXCR, retaining productive beta sequences. Every CDR3 protein is listed once, alongside the most common genes and DNA of its rows. This sample has fewer than 250,000 distinct CDR3 sequences in its table, and roughly 15% of those were observed once. The top ten hold 25% to 30% of the sample. Sequenced material: blood. The source of these receptors is a woman aged 18-29 years with Graves' ophthalmopathy.

This clonotype was seen ten or more times. The chain couples TRBV10-1 to TRBJ1-5, with 9 bases lining up with TRBD1. The CDR3 extends over 18 amino acids. CDR1 is WNHNN and CDR2 is SYGVQD in the germline V gene (reference sequence). The J segment lost 5 bases and the V segment lost 0 bases, leaving 11 bases of the junction unmatched. The CDR3 nucleotides read TGCGCCAGCAGTGAGTCGTCCAAGTTACAGGGGGCGGATCAGCCCCAGCATTTT. Residues: CASSESSKLQGADQPQHF.

The genes are TRBV15 and TRBJ2-5, with 9 positions matching TRBD2. Germline CDR1 LNHNV, CDR2 YYDKDF (reference sequence). Losses at the gene ends were 5 bases for V and 4 bases for J; bases not matched to a gene: 8. This CDR3 has 15 residues. CDR3 sequence reads: CATSSRASGIETQYF. The CDR3 bases are TGTGCCACCAGCTCCCGGGCTAGCGGGATAGAGACCCAGTACTTC.

This clonotype has at least ten counts. This rearrangement joins TRBV5-1 to TRBJ2-7; no clear D. The CDR3 contains 14 residues. Trimming cost V 3 bases and J 2 bases, with 12 bases left between them. Germline assignment: CDR1 SGHRS and CDR2 YFSETQ. CDR3 sequence reads: CASSSQGPPYEQYF. The CDR3 coding sequence is TGCGCCAGCAGCTCCCAAGGGCCGCCCTACGAGCAGTACTTC.

This clonotype was seen repeatedly, ten times or more. The rearrangement joins TRBV13 to TRBJ2-1, with 7 bases matching TRBD1. The trim removed 2 bases at V and 7 bases at J, leaving 8 bases unmatched. CDR3 size: 15 residues. Germline-derived CDR1 and CDR2 are PRHDT and FYEKMQ (reference sequence). Here the CDR3 reads CASSLQQGFNNEQFF. The CDR3 nucleotides are TGTGCCAGCAGCTTACAACAGGGGTTTAATAATGAGCAGTTCTTC. The full variable domain, its missing parts supplied by reference TRBV13 and TRBJ2-1, is AAGVIQSPRHLIKEKRETATLKCYPIPRHDTVYWYQQGPGQDPQFLISFYEKMQSDKGSIPDRFSAQQFSDYHSELNMSSLELGDSALYFCASSLQQGFNNEQFFGPGTRLTVL.

The chain has TRBV19 and TRBJ1-5, with D hard to call. Germline values: CDR1 LNHDA, CDR2 SQIVND (reference sequence). The germline V and J ends were trimmed by 7 bases and 0 bases, with 7 bases remaining between them. The CDR3 is 13 residues long. The CDR3 nucleotides are TGTGCCAGTAACAGATATAGCAATCAGCCCCAGCATTTT. Protein product: CASNRYSNQPQHF.

The genes are TRBV4-3 and TRBJ2-2, with 11 bases fitting TRBD2. J was trimmed by 7 bases and V by 0 bases; bases with no gene match: 7. The germline gives CDR1 LGHNA, CDR2 YSLEER. The CDR3 has 17 residues. In DNA form, the CDR3 reads TGCGCCAGCAGCCAAGATCAACTAGCGGGAGTGGGCGGGGAGCTGTTTTTT. This codes for CASSQDQLAGVGGELFF.

Details on this clonotype: Germline and junction disagree at one end, which may indicate a read error. This chain connects TRBV19 to TRBJ1-2; 8 nucleotides agree with TRBD1. Germline CDR1 reads LNHDA; CDR2 reads SQIVND (reference sequence). This CDR3 is 16 amino acids long. CDR3 residues: CTSSINRDRSFYGYTF. In DNA, the CDR3 is TGTACCAGTAGTATAAACCGGGACAGGTCTTTCTATGGCTACACCTTC.

This clonotype was observed a single time. The chain combines TRBV20-1 with TRBJ2-3; 12 bases are a match to TRBD2. J lost 4 bases, V lost 4 bases, and 9 bases had no gene match. This CDR3 has 16 residues. Germline V gives CDR1 DFQATT, CDR2 SNEGSKA (reference sequence). This chain's CDR3 is CSAIGLLAGGPDTQYF. The CDR3 nucleotides are TGCAGTGCTATCGGTTTGCTAGCGGGAGGGCCAGATACGCAGTATTTT.

This clonotype was found many times. This chain uses TRBV11-1 with TRBJ2-5; D gene ambiguous. With 5 bases removed from V and 3 bases from J, the gap between germline ends came to 13 bases. The germline gives CDR1 SGHAT, CDR2 FQDESV (reference sequence). The length of the CDR3 is 14 residues. The CDR3 loop is CASSPPGVKETQYF. The CDR3 DNA reads TGTGCCAGCAGCCCGCCCGGCGTAAAAGAGACCCAGTACTTC.

The J gene is TRBJ1-2, the V gene TRBV14, with 9 positions matching TRBD1. Germline V gene sequence: CDR1 SGHDN, CDR2 FVKESK. Germline trimming cut 2 bases from V and 8 bases from J; bases unmatched to any gene: 9. The CDR3 consists of 15 residues. DNA for the CDR3: TGTGCCAGCAGCCAAAGGTCGGGACAGGGAGGCGGCTACACCTTC. Encoded protein: CASSQRSGQGGGYTF. The variable domain in full, completed from reference TRBV14 and TRBJ1-2, reads EAGVTQFPSHSVIEKGQTVTLRCDPISGHDNLYWYRRVMGKEIKFLLHFVKESKQDESGMPNNRFLAERTGGTYSTLKVQPAELEDSGVYFCASSQRSGQGGGYTFGSGTRLTVV.

Only one count was recorded for this clonotype. The gene calls are TRBV19 and TRBJ2-7; the D call may be TRBD1 or TRBD2 (5 bases each). Per germline, CDR1 LNHDA and CDR2 SQIVND (reference sequence). This CDR3 spans 13 amino acids. The V end was cut by 3 bases, the J end by 2 bases, with 8 bases between. In nucleotides, the CDR3 is TGTGCCAGTAGTATCGGGACCCCCTACGAGCAGTACTTC. Its translation: CASSIGTPYEQYF.

This clonotype came up many times. The chain has TRBV7-2 and TRBJ2-7; D is possibly TRBD2 (6 bases). V was clipped by 5 bases and J by 6 bases, with 14 bases between them. CDR1 SGHTA and CDR2 FQGNSA come from the germline V gene. The CDR3 covers 13 residues. This CDR3 is CASSRTGVPEQYF. DNA for the CDR3: TGTGCCAGCAGCAGGACGGGGGTCCCCGAGCAGTACTTC.

This clonotype was counted ten times or more. The chain recombines TRBV5-5 with TRBJ1-5, with 7 bases identical to TRBD1. The CDR3 spans 15 residues. With 4 bases clipped from V and 7 bases from J, the junction kept 11 bases outside the gene matches. The germline V gene has CDR1 SGHKS and CDR2 YYEKEE (reference sequence). For the CDR3, the DNA is TGTGCCAGCAGCGCAAGGACAGGCGTCGGGCAGCCCCAGCATTTT. This sequence encodes CASSARTGVGQPQHF. Full variable domain (missing parts from reference TRBV5-5 and TRBJ1-5): DAGVTQSPTHLIKTRGQQVTLRCSPISGHKSVSWYQQVLGQGPQFIFQYYEKEERGRGNFPDRFSARQFPNYSSELNVNALLLGDSALYLCASSARTGVGQPQHFGDGTRLSIL.

This sequence joins TRBV5-1 and TRBJ1-2; D possibly corresponds to TRBD1 (5 bases). V was shortened by 0 bases and J by 7 bases, with 25 bases between the two germline ends. Germline lookup yields CDR1 SGHRS and CDR2 YFSETQ. The CDR3 is made up of 18 amino acids. The CDR3 region is CASSLASSGNTGGGGYTF. The CDR3 DNA sequence: TGCGCCAGCAGCTTGGCCTCGTCAGGGAACACCGGAGGCGGTGGCTACACCTTC. Full variable domain (missing parts from reference TRBV5-1 and TRBJ1-2): KAGVTQTPRYLIKTRGQQVTLSCSPISGHRSVSWYQQTPGQGLQFLFEYFSETQRNKGNFPGRFSGRQFSNSRSEMNVSTLELGDSALYLCASSLASSGNTGGGGYTFGSGTRLTVV.

This clonotype was seen repeatedly, ten times or more. This rearrangement joins TRBV14 to TRBJ2-3; 7 bases match TRBD2. Germline lookup yields CDR1 SGHDN and CDR2 FVKESK. The CDR3 consists of 18 residues. The J segment lost 5 bases and the V segment lost 2 bases, leaving 16 bases of the junction unmatched. The CDR3 protein is CASSQLPRELAFGDTQYF. As DNA, the CDR3 is TGTGCCAGCAGCCAACTTCCGAGGGAACTAGCGTTCGGAGATACGCAGTATTTT.

Regarding this clonotype: One end of the junction varies from germline; a read error may be responsible. The chain recombines TRBV5-1 with TRBJ2-7; D unclear. Germline V lookup: CDR1 SGHRS, CDR2 YFSETQ. CDR3 length equals 14 residues. The CDR3 sequence is CASSLAGSSYEQHF. In nucleotides, the CDR3 is TGCGCCAGCAGCTTGGCAGGCAGCTCCTACGAGCAGCACTTC.

This clonotype was picked up a small number of times. The V gene is TRBV27, the J gene TRBJ2-1; D gene uncertain. Germline assignment: CDR1 MNHEY and CDR2 SMNVEV (reference sequence). The CDR3 runs to 14 residues. V gave up 5 bases and J gave up 9 bases, with 17 bases separating them. The CDR3 loop reads CASSALSSRGEQFF. In nucleotides, the CDR3 is TGTGCCAGCAGTGCCCTTTCATCCCGCGGTGAGCAGTTCTTC.

This sequence joins TRBV7-2 and TRBJ2-7; weak D call: TRBD2 (6 bases). CDR1 is SGHTA and CDR2 is FQGNSA in the germline V gene. CDR3 length: 14 amino acids. The V and J ends lost 4 bases and 4 bases respectively, with 14 bases between them. CDR3 bases: TGTGCCAGCAGCTCCCCTATGGGGGGATACGAGCAGTACTTC. Protein sequence: CASSSPMGGYEQYF.

Many counts were recorded for this clonotype. V and J are TRBV28 and TRBJ2-1, with D maybe TRBD2 (5 bases). The V and J ends lost 3 bases and 5 bases respectively, with 14 bases between them. Germline CDR1 is MDHEN and CDR2 is SYDVKM. The CDR3 consists of 15 residues. The CDR3 DNA reads as TGTGCCAGCAGTTTCCCCCCGGCCGGGGACAATGAGCAGTTCTTC. Translated: CASSFPPAGDNEQFF.

This clonotype was seen repeatedly, ten times or more. This sequence joins TRBV7-9 and TRBJ2-5; 7 nucleotides line up with TRBD2. The CDR3 sequence is 13 residues long. Trimming at V came to 4 bases and at J to 4 bases, leaving 3 bases not matched to a gene. Per germline, CDR1 SEHNR and CDR2 FQNEAQ (reference sequence). The CDR3 loop reads CASSSPGGETQYF. The DNA of the CDR3 is TGTGCCAGCAGCTCCCCGGGGGGAGAGACCCAGTACTTC.

This clonotype has at least ten counts. The chain couples TRBV15 to TRBJ2-3; perhaps TRBD1 as D (6 bases). This CDR3 spans 17 amino acids. With 3 bases removed from V and 1 base from J, the gap between germline ends came to 17 bases. Per the germline V gene, CDR1 is LNHNV and CDR2 is YYDKDF (reference sequence). The CDR3 loop is CATSSYPRGRGTDTQYF. DNA of the CDR3: TGTGCCACCAGCAGTTATCCCAGGGGCCGTGGCACAGATACGCAGTATTTT.

This clonotype has at least ten counts. CDR3 sequence reads: CASSLDGRNSPLHF. The CDR3 DNA follows: TGTGCCAGCAGCTTAGATGGGAGGAATTCACCCCTCCACTTT. The chain couples TRBV11-2 to TRBJ1-6; D gene uncertain. Trimming took 0 bases from V and 7 from J, leaving 7 bases between them. CDR3 length: 14 amino acids. Germline assignment: CDR1 SGHAT and CDR2 FQNNGV.

In its sample, this clonotype was seen many times. The chain couples TRBV5-1 to TRBJ2-7; D call uncertain. This CDR3 spans 14 amino acids. Trimming took off 0 bases at V and 3 bases at J, with 10 bases between the two ends. The germline V gene has CDR1 SGHRS and CDR2 YFSETQ. The CDR3 DNA reads as TGCGCCAGCAGCTTGGAGTCAAGTTACTACGAGCAGTACTTC. It translates to CASSLESSYYEQYF. The entire variable domain, with the rest obtained from reference TRBV5-1 and TRBJ2-7, is as follows: KAGVTQTPRYLIKTRGQQVTLSCSPISGHRSVSWYQQTPGQGLQFLFEYFSETQRNKGNFPGRFSGRQFSNSRSEMNVSTLELGDSALYLCASSLESSYYEQYFGPGTRLTVT.

This clonotype appeared a few times. The chain couples TRBV19 to TRBJ2-3; TRBD2 might be the D (6 bases). Deletions cut 8 bases from V and 6 bases from J, with 24 bases between. The CDR3 has 16 residues. Germline assignment: CDR1 LNHDA and CDR2 SQIVND (reference sequence). CDR3 sequence: CASGFPWGKEGDTQYF. The DNA for the CDR3 is TGTGCCAGTGGCTTCCCCTGGGGTAAGGAGGGGGATACGCAGTATTTT. Filled out from reference TRBV19 and TRBJ2-3, the complete variable domain reads DGGITQSPKYLFRKEGQNVTLSCEQNLNHDAMYWYRQDPGQGLRLIYYSQIVNDFQKGDIAEGYSVSREKKESFPLTVTSAQKNPTAFYLCASGFPWGKEGDTQYFGPGTRLTVL.